What follows are 14 T cell receptor beta chains derived from one specimen sequenced in a study of beta chain features in type 1 diabetes. General study findings and limits: Within each of all four CD4+ subsets, Type 1 diabetes patients had TCRB CDR3s that were moderately but significantly shorter.

These receptors have no identified antigens. TCRB transcripts that were expressed got sequenced, as all of the isolated RNA had been reverse transcribed. Clones were sequenced by immunoSEQ multiplex PCR, and TCRdb holds only the in-frame ones, with some missing. The top ten clones hold 0.0085% to 0.012% of a sample with 330,000 or so clones, 10% to 15% of them seen once. Material for sequencing was naive CD4+ T cells from blood. The receptor source for this set is a woman aged 18-30 years with type 1 diabetes.

The sample holds a few counts of this clone. The V call is TRBV6-5, the J call TRBJ2-5; no clear D gene. The germline V gene encodes CDR1 MNHEY and CDR2 SVGAGI. The CDR3 is made up of 15 amino acids. Trimming took 2 bases from V and 2 from J, leaving 12 bases between them. CDR3 in DNA: TGTGCCAGCAGTTACGGCGGAACTCTACAAGAGACCCAGTACTTC. Protein: CASSYGGTLQETQYF.

This clone was observed a few times. This chain uses TRBV7-3 with TRBJ2-3; 10 positions match TRBD2. V dropped 7 bases and J dropped 2; count of bases not matched to a gene: 6. In germline, CDR1 is SGHTA, CDR2 FQGTGA. The CDR3 is 15 residues long. The CDR3 here is CASKTSGRATDTQYF. The CDR3 DNA reads as TGTGCCAGCAAAACGAGCGGGAGGGCCACAGATACGCAGTATTTT.

This clone was seen only a few times. The rearrangement uses TRBV30 and TRBJ1-1, with 8 bases lining up with TRBD1. CDR1 is GTSNPN and CDR2 is SVGIG in the germline V gene (reference sequence). The CDR3 is 12 residues long. With V trimmed by 5 bases and J by 10 bases, 9 bases remained unmatched. As DNA, the CDR3 is TGTGCCTGGGGGAACACAGGGGGGCGAGCTTTCTTT. It yields the protein CAWGNTGGRAFF.

This chain connects TRBV4-3 to TRBJ1-5, with D possibly matching TRBD1 (6 bases). The CDR3 covers 13 residues. In germline, CDR1 is LGHNA, CDR2 YSLEER. V was cut by 4 bases and J by 4 bases, with 8 bases left in between. The CDR3 sequence is CASSLGTNQPQHF. The CDR3 DNA follows: TGCGCCAGCAGCCTCGGGACAAATCAGCCCCAGCATTTT.

The V call is TRBV11-2, the J call TRBJ2-3; tentative D call: TRBD2 (5 bases). V was pared by 2 bases and J by 4 bases, with 13 bases between. The CDR3 totals 15 residues. CDR1 and CDR2 (germline): SGHAT, FQNNGV. CDR3 loop: CASSLSPSRADTQYF. The CDR3 DNA reads TGTGCCAGCAGCTTATCCCCTAGCCGCGCAGATACGCAGTATTTT. Looking up the rest from reference TRBV11-2 and TRBJ2-3 gives the full variable domain: EAGVAQSPRYKIIEKRQSVAFWCNPISGHATLYWYQQILGQGPKLLIQFQNNGVVDDSQLPKDRFSAERLKGVDSTLKIQPAKLEDSAVYLCASSLSPSRADTQYFGPGTRLTVL.

There are a few counts of this clone. This rearrangement joins TRBV7-3 to TRBJ2-3; tentative D call: TRBD1 (5 bases). Germline CDR1 and CDR2: SGHTA and FQGTGA. The CDR3 totals 13 residues. Trimming cost V 5 bases and J 5 bases, with 11 bases left between them. The DNA of the CDR3 is TGTGCCAGCAGCCTAAAGGGGATAGATACGCAGTATTTT. Its translation: CASSLKGIDTQYF. Complete variable domain (other parts from reference TRBV7-3 and TRBJ2-3): GAGVSQTPSNKVTEKGKYVELRCDPISGHTALYWYRQSLGQGPEFLIYFQGTGAADDSGLPNDRFFAVRPEGSVSTLKIQRTERGDSAVYLCASSLKGIDTQYFGPGTRLTVL.

The chain is built from TRBV15 and TRBJ1-2; 7 bases agree with TRBD1. V was clipped by 0 bases and J by 8 bases; unmatched bases: 9. The CDR3 spans 15 residues. Germline V lookup: CDR1 LNHNV, CDR2 YYDKDF (reference sequence). CDR3 bases: TGTGCCACCAGCAGAGATTCGTCGGGAGGGGGCGGCTACACCTTC. It is translated as CATSRDSSGGGGYTF.

This sequence joins TRBV2 and TRBJ1-5; the match to TRBD1 covers 8 bases. The CDR3 loop spans 15 amino acids. Germline CDR1 SNHLY, CDR2 FYNNEI. After removal of 4 bases from V and 3 bases from J, the junction contained 5 bases not matched to a gene. The CDR3 here is CASSGGQANNQPQHF. The CDR3 DNA sequence: TGTGCCAGCAGTGGGGGACAGGCCAACAATCAGCCCCAGCATTTT. The full variable domain, rest sourced from reference TRBV2 and TRBJ1-5, is EPEVTQTPSHQVTQMGQEVILRCVPISNHLYFYWYRQILGQKVEFLVSFYNNEISEKSEIFDDQFSVERPDGSNFTLKIRSTKLEDSAMYFCASSGGQANNQPQHFGDGTRLSIL.

The genes are TRBV25-1 and TRBJ1-6; 7 nucleotides match TRBD1. The CDR3 has 14 residues. With 6 bases clipped from V and 11 bases from J, the junction kept 10 bases outside the gene matches. Looked up from germline, CDR1 is MGHDK and CDR2 is SYGVNS. CDR3 protein: CASSTLGQTAPLHF. CDR3 nucleotide sequence: TGTGCCAGCAGCACACTGGGACAGACAGCACCCCTCCACTTT.

This clone was counted a few times. This chain links TRBV30 with TRBJ1-1, with a possible D match to TRBD1 (5 bases). Germline values: CDR1 GTSNPN, CDR2 SVGIG (reference sequence). V gave up 3 bases and J gave up 6 bases, with 11 bases separating them. CDR3 size: 12 residues. The chain's CDR3 is CAWSGGGPEAFF. For the CDR3, the DNA is TGTGCCTGGAGCGGGGGTGGACCTGAAGCTTTCTTT.

V is TRBV2 and J is TRBJ2-2; 8 bases fit TRBD2. Looked up from germline, CDR1 is SNHLY and CDR2 is FYNNEI. This CDR3 comprises 16 residues. The trim removed 6 bases at V and 7 bases at J, leaving 13 bases unmatched. The CDR3 loop reads CASSPESGSSGGELFF. The CDR3 DNA is TGTGCCAGCAGCCCCGAGAGCGGGAGTAGTGGCGGGGAGCTGTTTTTT.

Points on this clone: Other DNA sequences in the sample encode the same CDR3. The J gene is TRBJ2-3, the V gene TRBV9; TRBD2 agrees at 10 bases. J gave up 4 bases and V 2 bases, and 4 bases lay outside the gene matches. The CDR3 has 15 residues. Germline CDR1 is SGDLS and CDR2 is YYNGEE. The CDR3 sequence: CASSVLAGVADTQYF. CDR3 nucleotide sequence: TGTGCCAGCAGCGTTCTAGCGGGAGTTGCAGATACGCAGTATTTT.

This clone occurred a few times. The chain recombines TRBV7-8 with TRBJ2-2, with 8 bases identical to TRBD2. V gave up 5 bases and J gave up 6 bases; unmatched junction bases: 8. In germline, CDR1 is SGHVS, CDR2 FQNEAQ. The length of the CDR3 is 15 residues. Here the CDR3 reads CASSTRTSFAGELFF. Here the CDR3 DNA reads TGTGCCAGCAGCACCAGGACTAGCTTTGCCGGGGAGCTGTTTTTT.

This clone has only a few counts. CDR3 in amino acids: CSVALTVEAPGYTF. CDR3 nucleotides: TGCAGCGTTGCCCTGACGGTCGAGGCCCCCGGCTACACCTTC. V gene TRBV29-1 combines with J gene TRBJ1-2; D is undetermined. The CDR3 covers 14 residues. The germline V gene has CDR1 SQVTM and CDR2 ANQGSEA. V gave up 4 bases and J gave up 8 bases, with 20 bases separating them.